This TCR beta chain is from a study of response to subunit inactivated influenza vaccine. TCRdb itself ran the RT-PCR reads through MiXCR, one entry per CDR3 protein. This sample carries 450,000 to 600,000 distinct CDR3 sequences, roughly 7.6% of them seen once, and the ten largest clones take around 13%. The source was PBMCs from blood, collected roughly 24 months after vaccination. The TCR originated in a man in his fifties or sixties who received an inactivated influenza vaccine.

This CDR3 reads CASSQSGTGANTGELFF. The CDR3 bases are TGCGCCAGCAGTCAATCGGGGACAGGGGCGAACACCGGGGAGCTGTTTTTT. The rearrangement uses TRBV23-1 and TRBJ2-2, with 10 bases identical to TRBD1. Being an ORF, TRBV23-1 has a function that is uncertain. This CDR3 is built from 17 residues. The V and J ends lost 0 bases and 0 bases, in that order; junction bases with no gene match: 1.